One sample yielded the 31 T cell receptor beta chains listed below, sequenced in a study of blood T cell repertoires in COVID-19. Data came from immunoSEQ multiplex PCR; TCRdb stores just in-frame clones and leaves some out. The table has some 300,000 clones, 85% to 90% seen once. The sequencing input was peripheral blood. The receptors derive from a woman aged 45 to 65 with COVID-19, enrolled during active disease.

The chain couples TRBV9 to TRBJ1-2, with D maybe TRBD1 (6 bases). Germline CDR1 SGDLS, CDR2 YYNGEE. The CDR3 loop spans 14 amino acids. Trimming left V 2 bases short and J 7 bases short, with 15 bases between. As DNA, the CDR3 is TGTGCCAGCAGCGTTGACACAGGGTCGGCTGGCTACACCTTC. Protein sequence: CASSVDTGSAGYTF. The full variable domain, completed using reference TRBV9 and TRBJ1-2, is DSGVTQTPKHLITATGQRVTLRCSPRSGDLSVYWYQQSLDQGLQFLIQYYNGEERAKGNILERFSAQQFPDLHSELNLSSLELGDSALYFCASSVDTGSAGYTFGSGTRLTVV.

This rearrangement joins TRBV24-1 to TRBJ2-5; TRBD1 aligns across 9 bases. V lost 2 bases, J lost 1 base, and 7 bases stayed unmatched. CDR1 is KGHDR and CDR2 is SFDVKD in the germline V gene. CDR3 length: 17 amino acids. For the CDR3, the DNA is TGTGCCACCAGTGATTCCGGGACAGGGACCAGCCAAGAGACCCAGTACTTC. Its protein is CATSDSGTGTSQETQYF.

This chain uses TRBV5-6 with TRBJ1-4, with a weak D call TRBD1 (6 bases). Germline V gene lookup returns CDR1 SGHDT and CDR2 YYEEEE. The CDR3 contains 16 residues. V was cut by 0 bases and J by 8 bases, with 17 bases left in between. The CDR3 DNA follows: TGTGCCAGCAGCTTGGGTTACAGGGAAGACGGCGAAAAACTGTTTTTT. The encoded protein is CASSLGYREDGEKLFF.

The rearrangement uses TRBV6-4 and TRBJ2-4; D gene ambiguous. The CDR3 contains 14 residues. Between the trimmed V and J ends, which lost 2 bases and 0 bases, there was a span of 5 bases. The germline V gene encodes CDR1 MRHNA and CDR2 SNTAGT. CDR3 residues: CASSDPGAKNIQYF. CDR3 DNA: TGTGCCAGCAGTGACCCAGGAGCCAAAAACATTCAGTACTTC.

The rearrangement joins TRBV4-2 to TRBJ2-7; 7 bases are shared with TRBD1. The CDR3 totals 13 residues. The V segment lost 0 bases and the J segment 9 bases; nucleotides outside the gene matches: 5. The germline V gene encodes CDR1 LGHNA and CDR2 YNFKEQ. In nucleotides, the CDR3 is TGTGCCAGCAGCCAAGATACAGGGGCGCGGCAGTACTTC. Residues: CASSQDTGARQYF.

The V gene is TRBV6-5, the J gene TRBJ2-7; D is perhaps TRBD1 (6 bases). Germline CDR1 is MNHEY and CDR2 is SVGAGI. V lost 4 bases and J lost 2, with 15 bases in between. There are 15 residues in the CDR3. This CDR3 reads CASSSAVTGPYEQYF. CDR3 bases: TGTGCCAGCAGTTCCGCTGTGACAGGTCCCTACGAGCAGTACTTC.

The genes are TRBV19 and TRBJ1-1; tentatively, D is TRBD1 (6 bases). The CDR3 runs to 14 residues. Germline values: CDR1 LNHDA, CDR2 SQIVND (reference sequence). Trimming removed 4 bases from V and 5 bases from J, with 14 bases in between. This CDR3 is CASSTRRGGTEAFF. The CDR3 DNA sequence: TGTGCCAGTAGTACCCGGAGGGGGGGTACTGAAGCTTTCTTT.

The gene calls are TRBV19 and TRBJ1-1; possibly TRBD1 for D (6 bases). Germline V gives CDR1 LNHDA, CDR2 SQIVND (reference sequence). This CDR3 is built from 12 residues. Trimming removed 9 bases at V and 4 bases at J, with 12 bases between. The CDR3 coding sequence is TGTGCCAGGCCCGGGACACCCACTGAAGCTTTCTTT. Residues: CARPGTPTEAFF.

As for this clone: One end of the junction does not line up with germline, which may come from a read error. V gene TRBV6-5 combines with J gene TRBJ2-7; 10 positions agree with TRBD2. The CDR3 runs to 13 residues. Per germline, CDR1 MNHEY and CDR2 SVGAGI. In DNA, the CDR3 is TGTGCCAGCAGTTACCGCGAGCGGGAGGGCCGGAACTTC. Its translation is CASSYREREGRNF.

The chain uses TRBV5-1 and TRBJ2-3; the match to TRBD2 covers 11 bases. Trimming cost V 3 bases and J 0 bases; bases outside gene matches: 6. CDR1 and CDR2 (germline): SGHRS, YFSETQ. The CDR3 consists of 17 residues. The CDR3 DNA sequence: TGCGCCAGCAGCTGGGTGGGACTAGCGGAAAGCACAGATACGCAGTATTTT. Translation: CASSWVGLAESTDTQYF.

The chain employs TRBV5-1 and TRBJ1-6; tentatively, D is TRBD1 (5 bases). The CDR3 runs 15 residues. The V and J ends lost 0 bases and 10 bases respectively, with 14 bases between them. Germline CDR1 and CDR2: SGHRS and YFSETQ. For the CDR3, the DNA is TGCGCCAGCAGCTTGGTGCAGGGCACCGGCTCACCCCTCCACTTT. Amino acid sequence: CASSLVQGTGSPLHF.

The chain couples TRBV5-1 to TRBJ2-3, with D possibly matching TRBD1 (5 bases). CDR3 length equals 12 residues. CDR1 is SGHRS and CDR2 is YFSETQ in the germline V gene. V was pared by 4 bases and J by 6 bases, with 9 bases between. CDR3 residues: CASSPWGDTQYF. The CDR3 bases are TGCGCCAGCAGCCCCTGGGGCGATACGCAGTATTTT.

The chain carries TRBV11-2 and TRBJ2-7; D possibly corresponds to TRBD2 (5 bases). V lost 5 bases to trimming and J lost 5 bases, with 13 bases between them. From germline, CDR1 is SGHAT and CDR2 FQNNGV. The CDR3 consists of 13 residues. This CDR3 is CASSPTPEDEQYF. The CDR3 DNA reads TGTGCCAGCAGCCCTACCCCGGAGGACGAGCAGTACTTC.

The chain carries TRBV9 and TRBJ2-2; D is perhaps TRBD1 (6 bases). This CDR3 comprises 15 residues. Trimming shortened V by 3 bases and J by 4 bases, and 13 bases separated the two germline ends. Germline assignment: CDR1 SGDLS and CDR2 YYNGEE. CDR3 loop: CASSETGTRTGELFF. As DNA, the CDR3 is TGTGCCAGCAGCGAGACCGGGACACGCACCGGGGAGCTGTTTTTT.

This chain joins TRBV7-7 and TRBJ2-2; 13 positions agree with TRBD2. The CDR3 sequence is 16 residues long. CDR1 and CDR2 (germline): SSHAT, FNYEAQ (reference sequence). The junction had 3 bases not matched to a gene; V was cut back by 4 bases and J by 4 bases. The CDR3: CASSSRTSGSTGELFF. Written as DNA, the CDR3 is TGTGCCAGCAGCTCGAGGACTAGCGGGAGCACCGGGGAGCTGTTTTTT.

This sequence joins TRBV18 and TRBJ2-7; TRBD1 is a possible D gene (5 bases). This CDR3 is 13 amino acids long. Germline V lookup: CDR1 KGHSH, CDR2 LQKENI. V lost 1 base, J lost 2 bases, and 6 bases lay in between. CDR3 coding DNA: TGTGCCAGCTCACCACGACAGCCCTACGAGCAGTACTTC. Amino acid sequence: CASSPRQPYEQYF.

This clone was seen only once. V is TRBV6-4 and J is TRBJ2-1; 9 nucleotides line up with TRBD1. CDR1 and CDR2 from the germline V gene are MRHNA and SNTAGT. This CDR3 spans 15 amino acids. V was clipped by 8 bases and J by 4 bases; unmatched bases: 9. CDR3: CASARGTGKYNEQFF. CDR3 nucleotide sequence: TGTGCCAGCGCCCGAGGGACAGGGAAATACAATGAGCAGTTCTTC.

This clone was recorded a few times. The chain has TRBV19 and TRBJ1-2; tentatively, D is TRBD1 (5 bases). CDR3 length: 16 amino acids. V was pared by 4 bases and J by 5 bases, with 20 bases between. The germline CDR1 and CDR2 sequences are LNHDA and SQIVND (reference sequence). CDR3 amino acids: CASSTRGDQTQYGYTF. The DNA for the CDR3 is TGTGCCAGTAGTACCCGGGGGGATCAGACCCAGTATGGCTACACCTTC.

This clone came up a few times. The chain uses TRBV6-6 and TRBJ1-2, with a tentative D call TRBD1 (5 bases). V lost 6 bases, J lost 7 bases, and 12 bases lay in between. Germline-derived CDR1 and CDR2 are MNHNY and SVGAGI (reference sequence). CDR3 length: 12 amino acids. The CDR3 nucleotides are TGTGCCAGCAGCCAACGACAGTTTGGCTACACCTTC. Amino acids: CASSQRQFGYTF.

The rearrangement uses TRBV7-9 and TRBJ1-4, with D unclear. Germline V gives CDR1 SEHNR, CDR2 FQNEAQ (reference sequence). This CDR3 has 14 amino acids. Trimming removed 0 bases at V and 8 bases at J, with 10 bases between. CDR3 sequence: CASSLAVPREKLFF. The DNA for the CDR3 is TGTGCCAGCAGCTTAGCAGTCCCGCGGGAAAAACTGTTTTTT.

The V call is TRBV11-3, the J call TRBJ2-2; 9 bases line up with TRBD1. The CDR3 runs 17 residues. J lost 4 bases, V lost 5 bases, and 11 bases had no gene match. Per the germline V gene, CDR1 is SGHNT and CDR2 is YENEEA. CDR3 sequence reads: CASSPGQGHEGTGELFF. Written as DNA, the CDR3 is TGTGCCAGCAGCCCTGGACAGGGGCACGAAGGCACCGGGGAGCTGTTTTTT.

The chain carries TRBV10-3 and TRBJ2-4; maybe TRBD1 (5 bases). The CDR3 is made up of 15 amino acids. Between the trimmed V and J ends, which lost 0 bases and 13 bases, there was a span of 19 bases. Germline V gene data show CDR1 as ENHRY and CDR2 as SYGVKD. CDR3 sequence: CAISESKGNGASQYF. The CDR3 DNA reads as TGTGCCATCAGTGAGTCGAAAGGGAATGGGGCCTCCCAGTACTTC.

The V gene is TRBV10-3, the J gene TRBJ1-2; the D gene is possibly TRBD1 (5 bases). With 8 bases removed from V and 5 bases from J, the gap between germline ends came to 15 bases. Germline V gene data show CDR1 as ENHRY and CDR2 as SYGVKD. The CDR3 is made up of 13 amino acids. The CDR3 DNA reads as TGTGCCATCGGCAGGGAACAGTCATATGGCTACACCTTC. Protein: CAIGREQSYGYTF.

Only a few counts were recorded for this clone. This chain joins TRBV5-6 and TRBJ1-1; D call uncertain. CDR1 and CDR2 from the germline V gene are SGHDT and YYEEEE. This CDR3 contains 11 residues. Trimming removed 0 bases at V and 6 bases at J, with 3 bases between. The CDR3 protein is CASSLASEAFF. For the CDR3, the DNA is TGTGCCAGCAGCTTGGCGTCTGAAGCTTTCTTT.

V gene TRBV6-5 combines with J gene TRBJ2-1; the match to TRBD1 covers 11 bases. This CDR3 is 15 amino acids long. From germline, CDR1 is MNHEY and CDR2 SVGAGI. Germline trimming cut 5 bases from V and 7 bases from J; bases unmatched to any gene: 7. The chain's CDR3 is CASSPDRGRTNEQFF. The CDR3 region has the DNA TGTGCCAGCAGTCCGGACAGGGGGCGGACAAATGAGCAGTTCTTC.

This chain links TRBV19 with TRBJ2-7; D is unclear. CDR3 size: 16 residues. V shed 4 bases and J shed 4 bases, with 20 bases lying between them. The V gene's germline CDR1 is LNHDA and CDR2 SQIVND (reference sequence). The CDR3 DNA is TGTGCCAGTAGTACGAGATCCAGGCCTAATGGATACGAGCAGTACTTC. This sequence encodes CASSTRSRPNGYEQYF.

The V gene is TRBV6-5, the J gene TRBJ1-2, with TRBD1 matching 8 bases. This CDR3 has 13 amino acids. Germline V gene data show CDR1 as MNHEY and CDR2 as SVGAGI. Germline trimming cut 4 bases from V and 8 bases from J; bases unmatched to any gene: 6. The CDR3: CASSSPGGAGYTF. The CDR3 nucleotides read TGTGCCAGCAGTTCTCCAGGGGGCGCGGGCTACACCTTC.

The V and J genes are TRBV3-1 (or the pseudogene TRBV3-2) and TRBJ2-5, with D hard to call. The germline V gene has CDR1 LGHDT and CDR2 YNNKEL (reference sequence). The CDR3 has 12 amino acids. The V end lost 6 bases, the J end lost 4 bases, and 9 bases lay between the germline ends. The CDR3 DNA sequence: TGTGCCAGCAGGGAGCGACCAGAGACCCAGTACTTC. It encodes CASRERPETQYF.

This chain joins TRBV7-9 and TRBJ2-7, with D possibly matching TRBD2 (7 bases). Germline CDR1 and CDR2: SEHNR and FQNEAQ (reference sequence). The ends were cut back, 3 bases at V and 5 bases at J, with 17 bases in the middle. This CDR3 has 15 amino acids. For the CDR3, the DNA is TGTGCCAGCAGCTTCCGCGGGGGAGGGGGTAACGAGCAGTACTTC. It is translated as CASSFRGGGGNEQYF.

This sequence joins TRBV2 and TRBJ1-2; weak D call: TRBD1 (6 bases). CDR3 length equals 12 residues. CDR1 SNHLY and CDR2 FYNNEI come from the germline V gene. Between the trimmed V and J ends, which lost 10 bases and 3 bases, there was a span of 12 bases. The DNA for the CDR3 is TGTGCCACCGGACAGCTCTACTATGGCTACACCTTC. This translates into CATGQLYYGYTF.

This clone has only one observation. The chain uses TRBV9 and TRBJ2-3; possibly TRBD2 for D (5 bases). Germline loops: CDR1 SGDLS, CDR2 YYNGEE. This CDR3 has 15 amino acids. Deletions cut 3 bases from V and 4 bases from J, with 15 bases between. The CDR3 protein is CASSATSGGPDTQYF. The DNA of the CDR3 is TGTGCCAGCAGCGCTACTAGTGGAGGCCCAGATACGCAGTATTTT.